This T cell receptor (beta chain) was identified during a study of regulatory T cells in long-lasting Graves disease. Study-wide findings and caveats: Persistent disease was characterized by preferential usage of TRBV28, TRBJ1-2 and TRBJ2-5.

Time point here: persistent/refractory GD, antithyroid drugs over 5 years with positive TRAb. The TCR library was made from RNA that had been extracted from PBMCs in TRIzol. The CDR3 spans 19 residues. The trim removed 0 bases at V and 3 bases at J, leaving 14 bases unmatched. Germline CDR1 LGHDT, CDR2 YNNKEL (reference sequence). CDR3 regions were amplified by Arm-PCR using iRepertoire HTBI primers to build TCR beta libraries. MiXCR, applied by TCRdb to the multiplex PCR reads, yields one record per CDR3 protein. The sample yields over 650,000 distinct CDR3 sequences, around 30% seen once. Of note for this clonotype: Its cognate antigen is unknown.

The chain couples TRBV3-1 to TRBJ2-7, with 10 bases fitting TRBD2. This material consisted of peripheral blood mononuclear cells (PBMCs), taken when the disease was refractory, from a patient treated with antithyroid drugs. The receptor was derived from a female donor with Graves disease. The CDR3 nucleotides are TGTGCCAGCAGCCAAGAAAGCCTAGCGGGAGAGACAGACTTCTACGAGCAGTACTTC. Translation: CASSQESLAGETDFYEQYF.